The rows below give T cell receptor beta chains drawn from one sample of a study of regulatory T cells in long-lasting Graves disease. TCRdb reprocessed the multiplex PCR reads via MiXCR and lists one record per CDR3 protein. The sample shows hundreds of thousands of distinct CDR3 sequences, over 15% of them seen only once. The same data also went into a second study, on T cells in Graves' hyperthyroidism and ophthalmopathy.

The source was peripheral blood mononuclear cells (PBMCs), collected at new diagnosis, from a patient treated with antithyroid drugs. The receptors were sampled from a man aged 35 to 55 with Graves disease. Both conserved end residues are part of each CDR3. The D gene is left open where the match is weak. The size field is filled for only some rows; it gives once, few, many or a size class.

d_call: -; clone_size: few; cdr3_length: 13; j_call: TRBJ1-4; v_call: TRBV11-3; cdr3_nt: TGTGCCAGCAGTCAGCGGGGCCATGAAAAACTGTTTTTT; cdr3_aa: CASSQRGHEKLFF
d_call: TRBD2; clone_size: many; cdr3_length: 15; j_call: TRBJ2-7; v_call: TRBV6-1; cdr3_nt: TGTGCCGTAATGGCCAGCGGGGGGGCGATCTACGAGCAGTACTTC; cdr3_aa: CAVMASGGAIYEQYF
d_call: -; clone_size: -; cdr3_length: 13; j_call: TRBJ2-4; v_call: TRBV7-9; cdr3_nt: TGTGCCAGCAGCTACCAAGCCAAAAACATTCAGTACTTC; cdr3_aa: CASSYQAKNIQYF
d_call: -; clone_size: -; cdr3_length: 14; j_call: TRBJ1-2; v_call: TRBV4-2; cdr3_nt: TGTGCCAGCAGCCAAGAGGGGGCAGGGTATGGCTACACCTTC; cdr3_aa: CASSQEGAGYGYTF
d_call: -; clone_size: many; cdr3_length: 12; j_call: TRBJ1-1; v_call: TRBV20-1; cdr3_nt: TGCAGTGCTATCGGTAGGGCATCTGAAGCTTTCTTT; cdr3_aa: CSAIGRASEAFF
d_call: -; clone_size: many; cdr3_length: 10; j_call: TRBJ2-2; v_call: TRBV20-1; cdr3_nt: TGCAGTGCTAGGCCCGGGGAGCTGTTTTTT; cdr3_aa: CSARPGELFF
d_call: TRBD1; clone_size: many; cdr3_length: 13; j_call: TRBJ2-5; v_call: TRBV29-1; cdr3_nt: TGCAGCGTTCGCCCAGGGGGCGAGGAGACCCAGTACTTC; cdr3_aa: CSVRPGGEETQYF
d_call: -; clone_size: few; cdr3_length: 13; j_call: TRBJ2-3; v_call: TRBV28; cdr3_nt: TGTGCCAGCCAATGGGCAGCCACAGATACGCAGTATTTT; cdr3_aa: CASQWAATDTQYF
d_call: TRBD1; clone_size: many; cdr3_length: 16; j_call: TRBJ1-4; v_call: TRBV13; cdr3_nt: TGTGCCAGCAGCTTAGTCGGTGGGACAGGGGGCGAAAAACTGTTTTTT; cdr3_aa: CASSLVGGTGGEKLFF
d_call: -; clone_size: -; cdr3_length: 13; j_call: TRBJ2-3; v_call: TRBV12-3/TRBV12-4; cdr3_nt: TGTGCCAGCAGTTTGCGGCGGTTAGATACGCAGTATTTT; cdr3_aa: CASSLRRLDTQYF
d_call: -; clone_size: many; cdr3_length: 14; j_call: TRBJ1-4; v_call: TRBV10-3; cdr3_nt: TGTGCCATCGCGAGGGGATCGTCTAATGAAAAACTGTTTTTT; cdr3_aa: CAIARGSSNEKLFF
d_call: TRBD1; clone_size: -; cdr3_length: 15; j_call: TRBJ1-2; v_call: TRBV5-7; cdr3_nt: TGTGCCAGCAGCGCGACGCCCGGCCACAGGGGTGGCTACACCTTC; cdr3_aa: CASSATPGHRGGYTF
d_call: TRBD1; clone_size: many; cdr3_length: 15; j_call: TRBJ1-1; v_call: TRBV11-1; cdr3_nt: TGTGCCAGCACCCCTAGGAGAGGGGGCAGTACTGAAGCTTTCTTT; cdr3_aa: CASTPRRGGSTEAFF
d_call: TRBD2; clone_size: few; cdr3_length: 16; j_call: TRBJ2-2; v_call: TRBV29-1; cdr3_nt: TGCAGCGTTGAAGATTGGAATAGGGGAGGGCCCGGGGAGCTGTTTTTT; cdr3_aa: CSVEDWNRGGPGELFF
d_call: TRBD1; clone_size: many; cdr3_length: 14; j_call: TRBJ1-5; v_call: TRBV10-3; cdr3_nt: TGTGCCACCCAAAACGACAGGGCAAATCAGCCCCAGCATTTT; cdr3_aa: CATQNDRANQPQHF
d_call: -; clone_size: many; cdr3_length: 14; j_call: TRBJ2-2; v_call: TRBV2; cdr3_nt: TGTGCCAGCAGTGTTCAGGGGACCACCGGGGAGCTGTTTTTT; cdr3_aa: CASSVQGTTGELFF
d_call: -; clone_size: once; cdr3_length: 16; j_call: TRBJ2-3; v_call: TRBV20-1; cdr3_nt: TGCAGTGCTCCCCCCTGGAGGGGGGGAAGCACAGATACGCAGTATTTT; cdr3_aa: CSAPPWRGGSTDTQYF
d_call: TRBD1; clone_size: -; cdr3_length: 16; j_call: TRBJ2-2; v_call: TRBV4-1; cdr3_nt: TGCGCCAGCAGCCAAACCGGGACAGTAAACACCGGGGAGCTGTTTTTT; cdr3_aa: CASSQTGTVNTGELFF
d_call: -; clone_size: -; cdr3_length: 19; j_call: TRBJ2-7; v_call: TRBV4-1; cdr3_nt: TGCGCCAGCAGCCGGAGTCCAGCGAGAAGCCAGAGGAGCTCCTACGAGCAGTACTTC; cdr3_aa: CASSRSPARSQRSSYEQYF
d_call: -; clone_size: -; cdr3_length: 16; j_call: TRBJ2-7; v_call: TRBV18; cdr3_nt: TGTGCCAGCTCATCCTCTCCGGGGGTCTTACTCTACGAGCAGTACTTC; cdr3_aa: CASSSSPGVLLYEQYF
d_call: -; clone_size: many; cdr3_length: 12; j_call: TRBJ2-7; v_call: TRBV7-2; cdr3_nt: TGTGCCAGCAGCTTAACTGGGACGGTACAGTACTTC; cdr3_aa: CASSLTGTVQYF
d_call: -; clone_size: many; cdr3_length: 14; j_call: TRBJ2-1; v_call: TRBV20-1; cdr3_nt: TGCAGTGCTAGAGGGCTACTTTTAAACAATGAGCAGTTCTTC; cdr3_aa: CSARGLLLNNEQFF
d_call: TRBD1; clone_size: -; cdr3_length: 14; j_call: TRBJ1-2; v_call: TRBV20-1; cdr3_nt: TGCAGTGCGACAAACCCAGGGGGCGATTACGGCTACACCTTC; cdr3_aa: CSATNPGGDYGYTF
d_call: TRBD2; clone_size: many; cdr3_length: 15; j_call: TRBJ2-7; v_call: TRBV6-2/TRBV6-3; cdr3_nt: TGTGCCAGCAGTTACTCTGGGCTAGCGGGGGGCGAGCAGTACTTC; cdr3_aa: CASSYSGLAGGEQYF
d_call: TRBD1; clone_size: many; cdr3_length: 16; j_call: TRBJ1-1; v_call: TRBV18; cdr3_nt: TGTGCCAGCTCACTACTTTTCGGGACAGTTAACACTGAAGCTTTCTTT; cdr3_aa: CASSLLFGTVNTEAFF
d_call: -; clone_size: -; cdr3_length: 17; j_call: TRBJ2-1; v_call: TRBV5-1; cdr3_nt: TGCGCCAGCAGCTCCGGGGCAGGGGCTCCGGCTGGTAATGAGCAGTTCTTC; cdr3_aa: CASSSGAGAPAGNEQFF
d_call: TRBD1; clone_size: many; cdr3_length: 14; j_call: TRBJ2-1; v_call: TRBV12-3/TRBV12-4; cdr3_nt: TGTGCCAGCAGCCGGGACAGGAGCTACAATGAGCAGTTCTTC; cdr3_aa: CASSRDRSYNEQFF
d_call: -; clone_size: -; cdr3_length: 15; j_call: TRBJ2-1; v_call: TRBV9; cdr3_nt: TGTGCCAGCAGCGTAGAAGGGGCCCCCTACAATGAGCAGTTCTTC; cdr3_aa: CASSVEGAPYNEQFF
d_call: TRBD2; clone_size: many; cdr3_length: 15; j_call: TRBJ2-2; v_call: TRBV7-8; cdr3_nt: TGTGCCAGCAGCATACTAGCGGGGGGCACCGGGGAGCTGTTTTTT; cdr3_aa: CASSILAGGTGELFF